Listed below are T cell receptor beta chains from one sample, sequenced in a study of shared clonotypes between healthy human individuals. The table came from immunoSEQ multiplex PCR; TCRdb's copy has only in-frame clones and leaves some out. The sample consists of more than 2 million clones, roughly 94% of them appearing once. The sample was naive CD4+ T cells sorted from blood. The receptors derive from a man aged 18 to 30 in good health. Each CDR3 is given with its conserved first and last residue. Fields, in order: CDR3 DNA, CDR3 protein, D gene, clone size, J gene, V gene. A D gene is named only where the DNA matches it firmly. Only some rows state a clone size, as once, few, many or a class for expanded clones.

CDR3 DNA: TGCGCCAGCAGCCAAGACCCGAACGGTTATAACTATGGCTACACCTTC; CDR3 protein: CASSQDPNGYNYGYTF; D gene: .; clone size: .; J gene: TRBJ1-2; V gene: TRBV4-1
CDR3 DNA: TGCAGCGTTAGTGGACTAGCGGGCCGGTACGAGCAGTACTTC; CDR3 protein: CSVSGLAGRYEQYF; D gene: TRBD2; clone size: .; J gene: TRBJ2-7; V gene: TRBV29-1
CDR3 DNA: TGTGCCAGCAGTGAATCGGTGCTAGCGGTCCCCCAAGAGACCCAGTACTTC; CDR3 protein: CASSESVLAVPQETQYF; D gene: TRBD2; clone size: .; J gene: TRBJ2-5; V gene: TRBV6-1
CDR3 DNA: TGTGCCTCGACTAGCGATCGTGAGCAGTTCTTC; CDR3 protein: CASTSDREQFF; D gene: TRBD2; clone size: .; J gene: TRBJ2-1; V gene: TRBV30
CDR3 DNA: TGTGCCAGCAGTTACTCTCCTGAAACTGAAGCTTTCTTT; CDR3 protein: CASSYSPETEAFF; D gene: .; clone size: .; J gene: TRBJ1-1; V gene: TRBV6-6
CDR3 DNA: TGTGCCAGCATGGCCCTCCTGAACACTGAAGCTTTCTTT; CDR3 protein: CASMALLNTEAFF; D gene: .; clone size: .; J gene: TRBJ1-1; V gene: TRBV6-1
CDR3 DNA: TGTGCCAGCAGTTCCCGATGGGATGAGCAGTTCTTC; CDR3 protein: CASSSRWDEQFF; D gene: .; clone size: .; J gene: TRBJ2-1; V gene: TRBV7-9
CDR3 DNA: TGTGCCAGCAGTGTACCTGGGACAGCAAACGAGCAGTACTTC; CDR3 protein: CASSVPGTANEQYF; D gene: TRBD1; clone size: .; J gene: TRBJ2-7; V gene: TRBV25-1
CDR3 DNA: TGTGCCAGCAGTTACATGGGGGAGAACACTGAAGCTTTCTTT; CDR3 protein: CASSYMGENTEAFF; D gene: .; clone size: once; J gene: TRBJ1-1; V gene: TRBV6-6
CDR3 DNA: TGTGCCAGCTCGCCCGGACAGGGAAGTAACTATGGCTACACCTTC; CDR3 protein: CASSPGQGSNYGYTF; D gene: TRBD1; clone size: .; J gene: TRBJ1-2; V gene: TRBV18
CDR3 DNA: TGTGCCATCAGGAGCGGGGGGGCCTCCTACAATGAGCAGTTCTTC; CDR3 protein: CAIRSGGASYNEQFF; D gene: TRBD2; clone size: .; J gene: TRBJ2-1; V gene: TRBV10-3
CDR3 DNA: TGTGCCAGCAGCTTAGGCGACAGGGGATCATCACCCCTCCACTTT; CDR3 protein: CASSLGDRGSSPLHF; D gene: TRBD1; clone size: .; J gene: TRBJ1-6; V gene: TRBV7-2
CDR3 DNA: TGCGCCAGCAGCCAAGATAAGGGGACAGGGGTAATTGATACGCAGTATTTT; CDR3 protein: CASSQDKGTGVIDTQYF; D gene: TRBD1; clone size: .; J gene: TRBJ2-3; V gene: TRBV4-1
CDR3 DNA: TGCGCCAGCAGCACGGGACAGGGATTCACTGAAGCTTTCTTT; CDR3 protein: CASSTGQGFTEAFF; D gene: TRBD1; clone size: .; J gene: TRBJ1-1; V gene: TRBV5-1
CDR3 DNA: TGTGCCAGCTCCTTTTTAGGGGTGAAAAACATTCAGTACTTC; CDR3 protein: CASSFLGVKNIQYF; D gene: .; clone size: .; J gene: TRBJ2-4; V gene: TRBV7-2
CDR3 DNA: TGTGCCAGCAGCCTTTGGACAGGACTAGATGGCTACACCTTC; CDR3 protein: CASSLWTGLDGYTF; D gene: TRBD1; clone size: .; J gene: TRBJ1-2; V gene: TRBV5-5
CDR3 DNA: TGTGCCAGCAACGATCAGGGATCAGGCTACACCTTC; CDR3 protein: CASNDQGSGYTF; D gene: .; clone size: .; J gene: TRBJ1-2; V gene: TRBV28
CDR3 DNA: TGTGCCAGCAGCGTACAGTCTTGGACAGATACGCAGTATTTT; CDR3 protein: CASSVQSWTDTQYF; D gene: .; clone size: once; J gene: TRBJ2-3; V gene: TRBV9
CDR3 DNA: TGCGCCAGCAGCTCAGGGGGCCCAGGCTACACCTTC; CDR3 protein: CASSSGGPGYTF; D gene: TRBD1; clone size: .; J gene: TRBJ1-2; V gene: TRBV5-1